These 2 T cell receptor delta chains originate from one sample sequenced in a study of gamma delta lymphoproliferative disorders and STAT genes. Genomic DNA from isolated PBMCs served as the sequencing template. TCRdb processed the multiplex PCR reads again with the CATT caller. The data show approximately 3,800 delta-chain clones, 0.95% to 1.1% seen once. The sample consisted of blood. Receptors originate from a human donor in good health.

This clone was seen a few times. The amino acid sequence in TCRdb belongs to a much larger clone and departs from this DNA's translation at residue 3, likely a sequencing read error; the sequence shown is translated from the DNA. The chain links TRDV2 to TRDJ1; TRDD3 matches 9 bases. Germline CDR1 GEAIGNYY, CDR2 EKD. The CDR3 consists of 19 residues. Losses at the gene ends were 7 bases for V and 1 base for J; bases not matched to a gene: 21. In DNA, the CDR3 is TGTGCCTGGGACCTTTTACACCCCAAGCCTGGGGGATCCACCGATAAACTCATCTTT. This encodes CAWDLLHPKPGGSTDKLIF.

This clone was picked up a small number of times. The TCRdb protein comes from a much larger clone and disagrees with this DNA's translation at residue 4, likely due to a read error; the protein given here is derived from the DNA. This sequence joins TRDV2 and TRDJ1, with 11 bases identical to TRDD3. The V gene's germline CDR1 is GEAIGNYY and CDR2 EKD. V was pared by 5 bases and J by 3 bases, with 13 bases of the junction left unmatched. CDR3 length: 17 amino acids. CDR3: CACANLILGDIADKLIF. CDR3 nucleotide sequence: TGTGCCTGTGCCAACCTCATACTGGGGGATATCGCCGATAAACTCATCTTT.